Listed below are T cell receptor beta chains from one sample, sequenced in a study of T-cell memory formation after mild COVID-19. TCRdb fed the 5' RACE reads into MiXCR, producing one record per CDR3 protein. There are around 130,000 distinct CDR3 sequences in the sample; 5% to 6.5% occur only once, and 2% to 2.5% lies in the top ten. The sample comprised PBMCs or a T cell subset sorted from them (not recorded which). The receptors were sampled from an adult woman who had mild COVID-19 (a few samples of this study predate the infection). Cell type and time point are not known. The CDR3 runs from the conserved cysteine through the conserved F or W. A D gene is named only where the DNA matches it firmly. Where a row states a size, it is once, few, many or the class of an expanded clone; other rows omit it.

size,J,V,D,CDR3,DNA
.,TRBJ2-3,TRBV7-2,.,CASSLGLYTDTQYF,TGTGCCAGCAGCTTAGGGCTCTACACAGATACGCAGTATTTT
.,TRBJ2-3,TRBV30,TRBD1,CAWAGQVGADTQYF,TGTGCCTGGGCCGGACAGGTTGGAGCAGATACGCAGTATTTT
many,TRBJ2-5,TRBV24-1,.,CATSVGGLETQYF,TGTGCCACCAGTGTAGGAGGGTTGGAGACCCAGTACTTC
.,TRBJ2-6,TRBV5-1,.,CASSLVAVNSGANVLTF,TGCGCCAGCAGCTTGGTGGCAGTTAACTCTGGGGCCAACGTCCTGACTTTC
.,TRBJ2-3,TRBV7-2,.,CASSFGTSDTQYF,TGTGCCAGCAGCTTCGGGACTTCAGATACGCAGTATTTT
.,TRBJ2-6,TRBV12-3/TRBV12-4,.,CASSLAGIGLSGANVLTF,TGTGCCAGCAGTTTAGCGGGTATCGGCCTTTCTGGGGCCAACGTCCTGACTTTC
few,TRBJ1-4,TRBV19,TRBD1,CASTPAGQGASMRGKLFF,TGTGCCAGTACCCCCGCGGGGCAGGGGGCGTCTATGAGAGGAAAACTGTTTTTT
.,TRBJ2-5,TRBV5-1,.,CASGIPGRQETQYF,TGCGCCAGCGGAATTCCCGGGCGCCAAGAGACCCAGTACTTC
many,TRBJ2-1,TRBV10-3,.,CAIKSDLSYNEQFF,TGTGCCATCAAGTCAGACCTCTCCTACAATGAGCAGTTCTTC
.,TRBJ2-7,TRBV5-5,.,CASSGLIEQYF,TGTGCCAGCAGTGGGTTAATAGAGCAGTACTTC
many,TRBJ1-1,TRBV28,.,CASTPGSSGYTEAFF,TGTGCCAGCACCCCTGGCAGCTCGGGGTATACTGAAGCTTTCTTT
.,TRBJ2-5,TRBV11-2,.,CASSSGGVVGKETQYF,TGTGCCAGCAGCTCGGGCGGTGTGGTGGGGAAAGAGACCCAGTACTTC
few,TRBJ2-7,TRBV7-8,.,CASSFGDRGSYEQYF,TGTGCCAGCAGCTTTGGGGACCGAGGGTCCTACGAGCAGTACTTC
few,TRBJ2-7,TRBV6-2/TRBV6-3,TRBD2,CASKREVPSYEQYF,TGTGCCAGCAAGCGGGAGGTTCCATCCTACGAGCAGTACTTC
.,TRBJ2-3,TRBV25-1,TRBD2,CASSEWVSGVSDTQYF,TGTGCCAGCAGTGAATGGGTTAGCGGGGTTTCAGATACGCAGTATTTT
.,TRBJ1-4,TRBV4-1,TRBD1,CASSRDRGPTNEKLFF,TGCGCCAGCAGCCGTGACAGGGGGCCGACTAATGAAAAACTGTTTTTT
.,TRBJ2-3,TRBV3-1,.,CASSQVARTDTQYF,TGTGCCAGCAGCCAAGTGGCTAGAACAGATACGCAGTATTTT
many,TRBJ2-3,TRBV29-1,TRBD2,CSGSGRVTDTQYF,TGCAGCGGGAGCGGGAGGGTTACAGATACGCAGTATTTT
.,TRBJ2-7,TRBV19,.,CASSIAGYSYEQYF,TGTGCCAGTAGTATAGCCGGCTACTCCTACGAGCAGTACTTC
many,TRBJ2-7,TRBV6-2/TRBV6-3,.,CASSDIGQGSYEQYF,TGTGCCAGCAGCGACATCGGGCAGGGATCCTACGAGCAGTACTTC
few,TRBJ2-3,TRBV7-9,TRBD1,CASSLGTGGFSTDTQYF,TGTGCCAGCAGCTTGGGGACAGGAGGCTTTAGCACAGATACGCAGTATTTT
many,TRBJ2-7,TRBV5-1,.,CASSLGQQYF,TGCGCCAGCAGCTTGGGACAGCAGTACTTC